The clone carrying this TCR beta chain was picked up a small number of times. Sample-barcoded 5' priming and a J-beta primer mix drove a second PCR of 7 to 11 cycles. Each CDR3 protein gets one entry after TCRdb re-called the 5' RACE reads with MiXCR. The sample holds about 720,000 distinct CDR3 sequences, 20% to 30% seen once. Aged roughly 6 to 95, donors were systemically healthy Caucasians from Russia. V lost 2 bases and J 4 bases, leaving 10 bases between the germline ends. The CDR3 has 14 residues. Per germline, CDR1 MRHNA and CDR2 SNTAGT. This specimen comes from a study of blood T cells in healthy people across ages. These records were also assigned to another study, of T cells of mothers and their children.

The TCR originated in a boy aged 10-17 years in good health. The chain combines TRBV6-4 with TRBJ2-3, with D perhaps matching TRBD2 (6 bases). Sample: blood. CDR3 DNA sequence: TGTGCCAGCAGTGACGTGGGGGGTTCAGATACGCAGTATTTT. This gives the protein CASSDVGGSDTQYF.